This T cell receptor beta chain was documented in a study of cytomegalovirus exposure and HLA in healthy donors (TCRdb year 2017). Background for the entire study: In an earlier analysis of fewer than 750 of the donors, roughly 300 Gb of sequence data and some 120 million unique TCR beta sequences from about 190 million T cells were reported. Approximately 310 gigabases of sequencing data and 78 million or so unique TCR sequences were included in an early release covering several hundred HLA-typed donors. Of the 300 to 450 genotyped donors, 75% to 85% were placed in the genetic ancestry cluster associated with self-reported Caucasian donors. The study was designed to test whether signatures of past pathogen exposure could be identified by cataloging public T cell receptors. The T cell repertoires of around 730 subjects were profiled by immunosequencing and related to cytomegalovirus serostatus. Along with the approximately 600-subject first cohort, a separate validation cohort of about 110 different subjects was used. High-throughput TCR immunosequencing, statistical association of individual TCRs with disease status, and machine learning were combined to predict cytomegalovirus infection status. A later analysis re-analyzed previously published TCR beta repertoires from about 600 donors and added high-resolution HLA genotyping to study TCR occurrence patterns. In the later analysis, no new phenotypic data were used to find candidate immune exposures; instead, reliance was placed on TCR beta sequences and their occurrence across donors. In an earlier analysis of 550 to 700 of the donors, high-throughput TCR beta sequencing was used to judge whether each TCR beta V gene segment behaved as functional or pseudogenic. Donor age, sex, ethnicity and CMV serostatus were compiled together with the repertoire data. Genome-wide SNP genotypes for about 65% of the 666 donors were used in a later genetic analysis, which treated that subset as a discovery cohort. Every repertoire in the discovery cohort had been generated on one and the same sequencing platform. Class I and class II HLA loci were covered by the typing at four-digit resolution. Typing coverage varied by locus: roughly 620-630 donors for A, B, C, DRB1 and DQB1; 500 to 550 for DQA1; approximately 570 for DPA1; roughly 450 for DPB1. Because of strong linkage in the cohort, a few DR-DQ haplotypes were treated as single units for association and clustering. On average, roughly 240,000 unique TCR beta nucleotide sequences were sequenced per donor among several hundred genotyped donors of the cohort, with roughly 18% of those sequences being non-productive. General conclusions and limits of the study: The authors suggested that the approach could potentially be extended to other disease states and immunological phenotypes. Linkage disequilibrium might explain the correlated functional status among segregating V segments, but an unknown experimental factor could not be ruled out. A total of fewer than 200 TCR beta chains were listed by the study as associated with cytomegalovirus. Assigning TCR associations to individual alleles was difficult when HLA alleles, especially DR and DQ, strongly co-occurred. In a later analysis, TCR association rates were found to vary across HLA loci, with the most associated TCRs seen for DRB1 alleles and the fewest for HLA-C alleles. In an earlier analysis of roughly 500 of the donors, most TCR beta V segments appeared in productive rearrangements about 87% or about 30% of the time, broadly matching IMGT annotations. A further reported finding was that TCR beta sequences accurately predicted the HLA-A and HLA-B alleles for most subjects in the first cohort. A later analysis found that HLA-associated TCR beta chains were more clonally expanded and had lower generation probabilities than equally common non-associated chains. Immune exposure information for the cohort was limited to CMV serostatus. HLA typing was unavailable for some donors at each locus, so association tests used only the typed subset. Roughly uniform sequencing depth across donors was assumed in presence/absence analyses, although this assumption may not hold. Several of the top co-occurrence clusters appeared to be linked to parvovirus B19, influenza, CMV and Epstein-Barr virus, according to a later analysis. Because the 87-base-pair reads could not distinguish some IMGT-functional V segments, including TRBV6-2 and TRBV6-3, those segments were excluded. A cluster of highly shared sequence variants was judged likely to represent a technical artifact of the sequencing pipeline. The classifier was reported to diagnose cytomegalovirus status with high specificity and sensitivity in both the original and validation cohorts. Three of the identified cytomegalovirus-associated TCR beta chains were confirmed in vitro to be specific for cytomegalovirus antigens. A later analysis found that most CMV-associated TCR beta chains appeared HLA-restricted, with HLA associations seemingly driven largely by CMV exposure. A later analysis associated 16,951 TCR beta sequences with specific HLA alleles at a false discovery rate of 0.05. V-gene and J-gene trimming of TCR beta chains was associated with a missense DCLRE1C variant in a later genetic analysis, and the association was replicated in an independent cohort. In this cohort, only TCR beta chains were sequenced, and detectable features were limited by the absence of alpha or paired-chain data. Because counts were too low, roughly 18 rarely observed V segments, including chromosome 9 orphons, were left out of the earlier analysis of 587 of the donors. Compared with the roughly 700-donor mean, donors in an Asian-associated ancestry cluster had fewer N-insertions in productive TCRs, according to a later genetic analysis. While some public TCRs were present in many individuals, most TCR sequences turned up only very rarely across donors.

The cohort was made up of roughly 670 healthy bone marrow donors. Cohort members were all nominally healthy when sampled, although unrecorded immune exposures were likely present. The donor was CMV seronegative and belonged to the group of 350 to 400 seronegative cohort members. Every donor gave a peripheral blood sample, and the peripheral blood mononuclear cells from that sample were used for TCR beta sequencing. Genomic DNA extraction from the blood cell samples was performed with the Qiagen DNeasy Blood Extraction Kit. A note on this clone: The specificity of this receptor is unknown. Nothing much larger sits one base from this clone, and base qualities are not available.

Library generation was performed with the immunoSEQ multiplex PCR assay. A mixture of 60 forward primers for TCR Vbeta segments and 13 reverse primers for TCR Jbeta segments was used in the multiplex PCR. The CDR3 region of rearranged TCR beta genes was amplified from genomic DNA with a multiplex PCR assay. The Illumina HiSeq System was used to sequence the amplified TCR beta libraries as 87-base-pair reads. Concerning the study's data processing: A later analysis tallied about 77 million unique TCR beta chains across the 550 to 850 repertoires, and approximately 12 million of those chains were shared by two or more donors. Raw reads were error-corrected and collapsed into unique sequences with a nearest-neighbor algorithm that merged closely related sequences to remove PCR and sequencing errors. CDR3 sequences were aligned to IMGT reference sequences to assign V, D and J gene segments. For a sequence to be retained, at least a six-nucleotide match to both a V gene segment and a J gene segment was required. A rearrangement counted as productive if the CDR3 had no stop codons and remained in frame with V and J, and every other rearrangement counted as non-productive. CDR3 was defined according to IMGT convention as the region running from the second conserved V-encoded cysteine to the conserved J-encoded phenylalanine. The earlier analysis of 550 to 650 of the donors excluded any sequence lacking an unambiguous match to a single V gene segment. In an earlier analysis of about 590 of the donors, a V segment was called functional when productive rearrangements were above 56.7%, and segregating when the standard deviation between donors exceeded 5%. A statistical classification framework was developed to diagnose cytomegalovirus status using the catalog of TCR beta chain sequences. A later analysis assigned V and J genes by comparing TCR nucleotide sequences with IMGT/GENE-DB human TR gene sequences. A later analysis assigned CDR3 sequences and most-parsimonious VDJ recombination scenarios with the TCRdist pipeline. In a later analysis, each TCR beta chain was defined by its CDR3 amino acid sequence together with its V-gene family, and reads lacking a unique V-gene family were excluded. To address suspected cross-contamination and a sequencing artifact, a later analysis removed 550 to 750 highly shared, low-generation-probability nucleotide sequences. A later analysis calculated a clonal expansion index for each public chain from normalized within-repertoire ranks of inferred template counts. Generation probabilities in a later analysis came from a VDJ recombination model fitted to out-of-frame rearrangements, and those results were checked against IGoR. In a later analysis, TCR-TCR, TCR-HLA and TCR-CMV co-occurrence was scored with hypergeometric tests, and a repertoire-size bias correction was applied to TCR pairs. In a later analysis, false discovery rates were estimated by permuting HLA or CMV assignments 20 times. A later analysis grouped co-occurring TCRs with DBSCAN, adding TCRdist sequence similarity when clustering within HLA-allele-positive subsets. Co-occurrence clustering excluded repertoires with fewer than 30,000 or more than 120,000 public chains, plus five with anomalous nucleotide sharing. Imported from immuneACCESS, the table was reduced by TCRdb to in-frame sequences with V and J called. These copies leave out some clones; in studies compared against another copy, an unresolved V gene accounts for under half, and the cause of the remainder is not known. For V, J and clone size, that table is used; D and trimming come from the DNA. The sample includes about 150,000 clones, with roughly 70% observed a single time. The ten largest clones capture 3% to 3.5% of the sample.

The CDR3 goes from the cysteine to the phenylalanine over 18 residues. The DNA shown is the 54-base CDR3, in frame from base 1. From the germline V gene, CDR1 is WSHSY and CDR2 is SAAADI. V loses 4 bases, J loses 1 base, and the germline ends lie 19 bases apart. The sequence links TRBV10-2 to TRBJ2-2; the D gene lacks a confident call. The TCR originated in a middle-aged man in good health and CMV-seronegative. The sample taken for sequencing was PBMCs. The nucleotide sequence is TGCGCCAGCAGTGGATCCAGGTATCAAGGAAAGAACACCGGGGAGCTGTTTTTT. Its translation reads: CASSGSRYQGKNTGELFF.